Detailed here is one TCR beta chain. What antigen it recognizes has not been identified. No clone much larger than this one lies a single base away; base qualities are absent. This specimen belongs to a study of radiotherapy plus CTLA-4 blockade in lung cancer (dated 2018 in TCRdb). Turning to the overall study: Among enrolled patients, roughly 20% had an objective response and 25% to 35% reached disease control.

The study tested focal radiation therapy combined with CTLA-4 blockade (ipilimumab) in patients with chemo-refractory metastatic non-small-cell lung cancer. The library was prepared using the immunoSEQ multiplex PCR assay. TCRdb took this table from immuneACCESS and kept in-frame rearrangements with V and J called. Such tables lack part of the clones; where checked against another copy, unresolved V genes explain under half of the gap, and the rest is unexplained. In this sample the table shows around 78,000 clones, around 81% of which occur a single time. The ten most abundant clones make up 3.5% to 4.5% of the sample. The investigation overall reported the following: After treatment with radiotherapy and ipilimumab, TCR clones that originated in tumors expanded in peripheral blood. The strongest predictors of response, as reported, were early dynamic changes in blood T cell clones along with a rise in serum interferon-beta after radiation.

This receptor was identified in a human donor with non-small cell lung cancer who had a partial response to radiotherapy plus ipilimumab. Some clones in this sample may be carry-over from other donors' samples. The sample in question was peripheral blood, obtained from a patient treated with radiotherapy plus ipilimumab.

The CDR3 protein sequence reads: CASSLWTGASGANVLTF. At the DNA level, the sequence is TGTGCCAGCAGCTTGTGGACAGGGGCCTCTGGGGCCAACGTCCTGACTTTC. This chain joins TRBV5-6 to TRBJ2-6; 9 middle bases align to TRBD1. The CDR3 goes from the cysteine to the phenylalanine over 17 residues. Only the CDR3 region is kept as DNA, spanning 51 bases read in frame from base 1. Based on the germline V gene, the CDR1 and CDR2 sequences are SGHDT and YYEEEE. Trimming accounts for 1 base at V and 0 bases at J, while the number of junction bases matched to no gene is 2.